This T cell receptor beta chain was obtained from a study of T-cell reconstitution after alpha-beta-depleted transplantation in children. Trimming pared 1 base from V and 1 base from J, leaving 11 bases between. Germline CDR1 is SGHVS and CDR2 is FQNEAQ. The CDR3 runs 16 residues. Unique molecular identifiers were built into the TCRbeta library. MiXCR was run by TCRdb on the PCR reads, yielding one entry per CDR3 protein. The sample lists 640,000 or so distinct CDR3 sequences, 16% seen once, with 1.1% in the top ten. This TCR came from a human donor who donated a stem cell graft to a child with acute myeloid leukemia. The sequencing used PBMCs from the stem cell graft donor, collected from the stem cell graft. This chain links TRBV7-8 with TRBJ2-4; D is undetermined. CDR3 DNA: TGTGCCAGCAGCTTAGACTCCCCTGGGGCCAAAAACATTCAGTACTTC. Amino acid sequence: CASSLDSPGAKNIQYF.